Described below is a single T cell receptor (beta chain) sequence and its context. Its target is unknown. Germline V CDR1 and CDR2: SGHRS, YFSETQ. CDR3 length: 13 residues. Between the trimmed V and J ends, which lost 1 base and 3 bases, there was a span of 7 bases. This entry belongs to a study of early T cells in non-severe SARS-CoV-2 infection. About the study: Whole-blood bulk RNA, unsorted, was sequenced, and chains were unpaired. Broader study findings: VDJdb-based matching was biased toward anti-spike CD8 responses and missed private and CD4 specificities.

Attachment of unique molecular identifiers was made to individual cDNA molecules. TCRdb passed the 5' RACE reads through MiXCR, listing each CDR3 protein once. The table has approximately 120,000 distinct CDR3 sequences, more than 13% seen once. The chain uses TRBV5-1 and TRBJ1-1, with D unresolved. The TCR comes from an adult who was a healthcare worker with PCR-confirmed SARS-CoV-2 infection or an uninfected control (not recorded which). Sequenced: whole blood. CDR3 bases: TGCGCCAGCAGCTTGTACGCTTACACTGAAGCTTTCTTT. It codes for CASSLYAYTEAFF.